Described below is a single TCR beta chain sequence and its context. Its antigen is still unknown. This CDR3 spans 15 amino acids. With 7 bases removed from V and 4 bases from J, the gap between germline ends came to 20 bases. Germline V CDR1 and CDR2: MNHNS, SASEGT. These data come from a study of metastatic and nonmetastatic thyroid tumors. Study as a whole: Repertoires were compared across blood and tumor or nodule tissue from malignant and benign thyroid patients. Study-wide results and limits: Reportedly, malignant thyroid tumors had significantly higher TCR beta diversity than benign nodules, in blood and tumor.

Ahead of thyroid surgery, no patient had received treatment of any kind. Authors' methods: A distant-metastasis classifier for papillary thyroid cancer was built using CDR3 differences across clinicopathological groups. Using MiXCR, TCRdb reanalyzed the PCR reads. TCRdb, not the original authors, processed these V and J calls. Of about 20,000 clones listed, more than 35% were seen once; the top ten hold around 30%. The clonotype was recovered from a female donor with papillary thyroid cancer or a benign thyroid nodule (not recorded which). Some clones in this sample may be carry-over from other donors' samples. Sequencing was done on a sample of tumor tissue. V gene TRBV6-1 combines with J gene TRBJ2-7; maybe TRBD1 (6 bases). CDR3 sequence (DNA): TGTGCCAGCACCCACCAGGAAACAGGGTCTTACGAGCAGTACTTC. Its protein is CASTHQETGSYEQYF.